This TCR beta chain emerged from a study of shared clonotypes between healthy human individuals. Findings of the study overall: The study generally estimated greater richness for naive than memory subsets.

As to this clone: Antigen: not known.

The study drew all its donors from Caucasian adults living in Nashville, Tennessee. Combining CD45RO+ cells with CCR7-negative CD45RA+ TemRA cells gave CD8 memory. The CDR3 runs to 18 residues. CDR1 and CDR2 (germline): SGHAT, FQNNGV. V dropped 1 base and J dropped 0; count of bases not matched to a gene: 4. Replicate PCRs run on sorted subsets employed approximately 0.2 ug DNA, 30,000 to 35,000 T cell genomes. Clones were sequenced by immunoSEQ multiplex PCR, and TCRdb holds only the in-frame ones, with some missing. The top ten clones hold around 24% of a sample with about 100,000 clones, 55% to 70% of them seen once.

The sequencing input was memory CD8+ T cells sorted from blood. The subset was: CD45RO+ cells pooled with CCR7-negative TemRA cells. The chain links TRBV11-2 to TRBJ2-7, with 15 bases that match TRBD2. The sequence came from a woman aged 25-40 years in good health. The CDR3 loop reads CASSLVGTSGGHSYEQYF. The CDR3 nucleotides read TGTGCCAGCAGCTTAGTCGGGACTAGCGGGGGGCACTCCTACGAGCAGTACTTC.